The next 9 T cell receptor beta chains were all read from a single sample in a study of blood T cells in healthy people across ages. A second PCR of 7 to 11 cycles used a sample-barcoded 5' primer and a J-beta primer mix. MiXCR, applied by TCRdb to the 5' RACE reads, yields one record per CDR3 protein. The sample lists 800,000 or so distinct CDR3 sequences; approximately 65% were seen once. Sequencing was performed on blood. The receptors derive from a man aged 25 to 40 in good health.

CDR3 coding DNA: TGCAGTGCTAGAGAAGGGGGGGGGTACCAAGAGACCCAGTACTTC. This gives the protein CSAREGGGYQETQYF. The chain couples TRBV20-1 to TRBJ2-5, with a weak D call TRBD2 (7 bases). CDR1 and CDR2 (germline): DFQATT, SNEGSKA (reference sequence). V lost 0 bases and J lost 0, with 11 bases in between. This CDR3 region has 15 residues.

This clonotype was seen only once. The J gene is TRBJ2-5, the V gene TRBV4-1, with D possibly matching TRBD1 (5 bases). This CDR3 comprises 14 residues. CDR1 MGHRA and CDR2 YSYEKL come from the germline V gene. V was trimmed by 1 base and J by 7 bases, leaving 13 bases between them. This chain's CDR3 is CASSQGQKSGTQYF. CDR3 bases: TGCGCCAGCAGCCAAGGACAGAAGAGTGGGACCCAGTACTTC.

The rearrangement uses TRBV10-3 and TRBJ2-7, with 9 bases lining up with TRBD2. V trimming: 6 bases; J trimming: 2 bases; junction bases outside the gene matches: 5. Germline V gene data show CDR1 as ENHRY and CDR2 as SYGVKD. There are 14 residues in the CDR3. CDR3 in DNA: TGTGCCATCAGCCCCGGGACTAGCACCTACGAGCAGTACTTC. Protein sequence: CAISPGTSTYEQYF.

This chain connects TRBV6-6 to TRBJ2-1, with D maybe TRBD1 (5 bases). V lost 5 bases and J lost 7, with 18 bases in between. This CDR3 has 15 residues. The V gene's germline CDR1 is MNHNY and CDR2 SVGAGI (reference sequence). In DNA form, the CDR3 reads TGTGCCAGCAGTCTCCTCCCCGGCAGGGATAATGAGCAGTTCTTC. Translation gives CASSLLPGRDNEQFF.

This rearrangement joins TRBV7-2 to TRBJ2-6; D is undetermined. V was trimmed by 2 bases and J by 0 bases, leaving 8 bases between them. Looked up from germline, CDR1 is SGHTA and CDR2 is FQGNSA. The CDR3 is 16 amino acids. The CDR3 sequence is CASSLSLLSGANVLTF. For the CDR3, the DNA is TGTGCCAGCAGCTTAAGTCTGCTCTCTGGGGCCAACGTCCTGACTTTC.

The chain joins TRBV7-2 to TRBJ2-5; D is perhaps TRBD2 (6 bases). The J call may be faulty, since TRBJ2-7 better matches the DNA end. Germline assignment: CDR1 SGHTA and CDR2 FQGNSA. The CDR3 extends over 15 amino acids. The CDR3 spells CASSRGWQESYEQYF. The DNA for the CDR3 is TGTGCCAGCAGCCGGGGGTGGCAGGAGTCCTACGAGCAGTACTTC.

There are a few counts of this clonotype. The chain carries TRBV29-1 and TRBJ1-5; TRBD1 might be the D (5 bases). The V gene lost 7 bases and the J gene lost 2 bases, with 9 bases spanning the gap. The CDR3 runs 12 residues. Germline V gene lookup returns CDR1 SQVTM and CDR2 ANQGSEA. The CDR3 DNA reads as TGCAGCGGAGGGGAAGGCAATCAGCCCCAGCATTTT. This encodes CSGGEGNQPQHF.

V and J are TRBV15 and TRBJ2-5, with TRBD1 matching 8 bases. The CDR3 has 14 residues. With 1 base clipped from V and 2 bases from J, the junction kept 0 bases outside the gene matches. The germline CDR1 and CDR2 sequences are LNHNV and YYDKDF (reference sequence). Here the CDR3 DNA reads TGTGCCACCAGCAGAGGACAGGGGCAAGAGACCCAGTACTTC. Protein: CATSRGQGQETQYF.

This clonotype was seen only a few times. This rearrangement joins TRBV6-2 or TRBV6-3 to TRBJ1-1; 7 positions match TRBD1. The germline CDR1 and CDR2 sequences are MNHEY and SVGEGT. The CDR3 totals 13 residues. The V gene end was trimmed by 0 bases and the J gene end by 6 bases; junction bases not matched to a gene: 1. The CDR3 region has the DNA TGTGCCAGCAGTTACTCGACAGGGTCTGAAGCTTTCTTT. Protein: CASSYSTGSEAFF.